This TCR beta chain was sequenced for a study of blood T cell repertoires in COVID-19. How the authors handled the data: The authors estimated nucleated cell counts from reference gene primer amplification. TCRdb's table, derived via immunoSEQ multiplex PCR, lists solely in-frame clones and lacks some. V and J calls and clone size are as listed in that table; D and trimming were resolved from the DNA. The sample includes about 120,000 clones, 76% seen only once; the top ten take about 4.1%. Germline loops: CDR1 ENHRY, CDR2 SYGVKD. This CDR3 comprises 14 residues. V was clipped by 8 bases and J by 3 bases; unmatched bases: 5.

The sample comprised peripheral blood. The genes are TRBV10-3 and TRBJ2-1, with 9 bases matching TRBD1. This clonotype was obtained from a woman older than 75 with acute or convalescent COVID-19. The CDR3 loop reads CAIATGQGYNEQFF. The CDR3 region has the DNA TGTGCCATCGCGACGGGACAGGGCTACAATGAGCAGTTCTTC.